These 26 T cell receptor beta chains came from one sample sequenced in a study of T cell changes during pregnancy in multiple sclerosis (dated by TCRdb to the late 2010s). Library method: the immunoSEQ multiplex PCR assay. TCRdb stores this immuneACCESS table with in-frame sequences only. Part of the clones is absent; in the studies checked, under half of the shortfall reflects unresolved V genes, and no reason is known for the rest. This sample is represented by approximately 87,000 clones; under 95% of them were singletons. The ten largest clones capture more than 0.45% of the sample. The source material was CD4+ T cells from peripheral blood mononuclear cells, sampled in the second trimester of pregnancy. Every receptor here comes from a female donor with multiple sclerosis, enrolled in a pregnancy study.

CDR3 nucleotide sequence: TGTGCCATCAGGCGGGAGGGGAGCTCCTACAATGAGCAGTTCTTC. It is translated as CAIRREGSSYNEQFF. V gene TRBV10-3 combines with J gene TRBJ2-1; TRBD2 matches 9 bases. The germline V gene encodes CDR1 ENHRY and CDR2 SYGVKD. The CDR3 sequence is 15 residues long. V trimming: 6 bases; J trimming: 0 bases; junction bases outside the gene matches: 3.

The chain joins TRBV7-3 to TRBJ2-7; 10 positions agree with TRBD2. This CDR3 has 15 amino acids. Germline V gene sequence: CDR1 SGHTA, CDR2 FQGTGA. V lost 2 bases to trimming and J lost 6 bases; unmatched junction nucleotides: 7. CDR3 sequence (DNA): TGTGCCAGCAGCTTAGATGGGCTAGCGGGAGCCGAGCAGTACTTC. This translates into CASSLDGLAGAEQYF.

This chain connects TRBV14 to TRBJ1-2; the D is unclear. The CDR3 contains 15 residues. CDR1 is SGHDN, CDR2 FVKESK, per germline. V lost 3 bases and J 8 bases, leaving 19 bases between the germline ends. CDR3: CASSQHGVRSWGYTF. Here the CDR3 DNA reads TGTGCCAGCAGCCAGCATGGAGTTCGGTCGTGGGGCTACACCTTC.

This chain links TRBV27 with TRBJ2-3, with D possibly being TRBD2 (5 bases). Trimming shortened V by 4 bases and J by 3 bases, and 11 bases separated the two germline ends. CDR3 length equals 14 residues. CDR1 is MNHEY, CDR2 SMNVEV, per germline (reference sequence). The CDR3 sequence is CASSCLAMTDTQYF. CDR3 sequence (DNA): TGTGCCAGCAGTTGCCTAGCAATGACAGATACGCAGTATTTT.

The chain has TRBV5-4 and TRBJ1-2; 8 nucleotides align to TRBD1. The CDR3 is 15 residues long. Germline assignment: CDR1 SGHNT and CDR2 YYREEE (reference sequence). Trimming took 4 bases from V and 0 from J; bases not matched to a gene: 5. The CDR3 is CASSKGQGANYGYTF. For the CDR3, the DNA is TGTGCCAGCAGCAAAGGACAGGGCGCTAACTATGGCTACACCTTC. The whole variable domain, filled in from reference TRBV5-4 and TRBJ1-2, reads ETGVTQSPTHLIKTRGQQVTLRCSSQSGHNTVSWYQQALGQGPQFIFQYYREEENGRGNFPPRFSGLQFPNYSSELNVNALELDDSALYLCASSKGQGANYGYTFGSGTRLTVV.

The CDR3 bases are TGTGCCAGCAGCTTGGGTCGGTCTGATGGCTACACCTTC. Amino acids: CASSLGRSDGYTF. The chain combines TRBV5-6 with TRBJ1-2; no firm D call. Germline values: CDR1 SGHDT, CDR2 YYEEEE. Trimming pared 0 bases from V and 6 bases from J, leaving 9 bases between. This CDR3 has 13 residues.

CDR3 region: CASSPQTEHNQPQHF. CDR3 nucleotide sequence: TGTGCCAGCAGCCCTCAGACAGAGCATAATCAGCCCCAGCATTTT. This chain joins TRBV4-2 and TRBJ1-5; the D gene is possibly TRBD1 (5 bases). Germline CDR1 LGHNA, CDR2 YNFKEQ. The V gene lost 4 bases and the J gene lost 4 bases, with 14 bases spanning the gap. The CDR3 sequence is 15 residues long.

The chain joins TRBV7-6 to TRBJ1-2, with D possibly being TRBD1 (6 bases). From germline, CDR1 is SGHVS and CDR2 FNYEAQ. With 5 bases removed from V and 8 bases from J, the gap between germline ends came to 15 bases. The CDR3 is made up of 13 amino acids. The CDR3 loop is CASSPTGMRGYTF. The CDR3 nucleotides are TGTGCCAGCAGCCCAACAGGGATGCGGGGCTACACCTTC.

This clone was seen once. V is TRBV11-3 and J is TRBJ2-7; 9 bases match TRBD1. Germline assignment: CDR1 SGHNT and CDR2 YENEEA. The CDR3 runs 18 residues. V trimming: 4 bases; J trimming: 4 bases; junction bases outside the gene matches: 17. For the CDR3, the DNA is TGTGCCAGCAGCTCGACCAGATCCGAACCGGGACAGGGATACGAGCAGTACTTC. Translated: CASSSTRSEPGQGYEQYF.

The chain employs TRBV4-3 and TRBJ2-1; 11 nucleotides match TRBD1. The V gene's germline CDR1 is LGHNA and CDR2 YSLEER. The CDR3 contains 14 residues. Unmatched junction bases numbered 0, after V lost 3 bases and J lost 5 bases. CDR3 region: CASSQGQGDNEQFF. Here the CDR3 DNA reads TGCGCCAGCAGCCAGGGACAGGGGGACAATGAGCAGTTCTTC.

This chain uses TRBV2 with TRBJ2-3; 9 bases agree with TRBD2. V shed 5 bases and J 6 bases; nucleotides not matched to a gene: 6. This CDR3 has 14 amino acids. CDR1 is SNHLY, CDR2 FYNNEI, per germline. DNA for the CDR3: TGTGCCAGCAGTCCAGTAGCGGGAGCGGATACGCAGTATTTT. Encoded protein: CASSPVAGADTQYF.

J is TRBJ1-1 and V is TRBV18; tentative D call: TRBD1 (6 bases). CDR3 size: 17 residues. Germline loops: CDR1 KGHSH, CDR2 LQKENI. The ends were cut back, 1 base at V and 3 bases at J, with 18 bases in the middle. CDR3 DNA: TGTGCCAGCTCACCACGTCTCCAAACAGGGAAATACACTGAAGCTTTCTTT. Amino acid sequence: CASSPRLQTGKYTEAFF.

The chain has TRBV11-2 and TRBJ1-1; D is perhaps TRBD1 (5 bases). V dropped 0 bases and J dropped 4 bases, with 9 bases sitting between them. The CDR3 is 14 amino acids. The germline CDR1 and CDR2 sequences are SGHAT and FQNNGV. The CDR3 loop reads CASSLDGGGTEAFF. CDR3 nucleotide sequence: TGTGCCAGCAGCTTAGATGGCGGGGGCACTGAAGCTTTCTTT.

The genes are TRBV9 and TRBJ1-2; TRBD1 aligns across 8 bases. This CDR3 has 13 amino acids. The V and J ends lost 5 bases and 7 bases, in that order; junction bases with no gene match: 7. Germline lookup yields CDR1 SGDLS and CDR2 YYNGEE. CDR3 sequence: CASSRRQGSGYTF. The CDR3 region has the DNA TGTGCCAGCAGTAGGCGACAGGGGTCTGGCTACACCTTC. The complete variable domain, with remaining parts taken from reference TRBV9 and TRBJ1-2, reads DSGVTQTPKHLITATGQRVTLRCSPRSGDLSVYWYQQSLDQGLQFLIQYYNGEERAKGNILERFSAQQFPDLHSELNLSSLELGDSALYFCASSRRQGSGYTFGSGTRLTVV.

The CDR3 DNA reads TGTGCCAGTTCATATGACAGGTACAATGAGCAGTTCTTC. It encodes CASSYDRYNEQFF. The rearrangement links TRBV2 to TRBJ2-1; D might be TRBD1 (6 bases). V was clipped by 9 bases and J by 4 bases, with 13 bases between them. The germline CDR1 and CDR2 sequences are SNHLY and FYNNEI. The CDR3 has 13 residues.

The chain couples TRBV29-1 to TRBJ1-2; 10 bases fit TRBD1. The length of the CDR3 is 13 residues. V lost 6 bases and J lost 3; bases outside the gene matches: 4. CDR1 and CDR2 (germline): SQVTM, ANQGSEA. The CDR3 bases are TGCAGCGTCGTGACAGGGGGCTACTATGGCTACACCTTC. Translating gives CSVVTGGYYGYTF.

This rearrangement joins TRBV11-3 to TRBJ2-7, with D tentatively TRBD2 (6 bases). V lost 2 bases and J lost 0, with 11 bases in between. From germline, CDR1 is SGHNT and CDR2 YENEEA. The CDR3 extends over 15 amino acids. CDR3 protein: CASSLRGGSSYEQYF. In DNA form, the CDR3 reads TGTGCCAGCAGCTTACGTGGGGGGAGCTCCTACGAGCAGTACTTC.

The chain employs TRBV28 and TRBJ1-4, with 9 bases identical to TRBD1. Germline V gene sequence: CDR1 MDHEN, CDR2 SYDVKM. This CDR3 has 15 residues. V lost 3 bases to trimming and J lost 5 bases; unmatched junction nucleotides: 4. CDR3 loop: CASSFVGTGNEKLFF. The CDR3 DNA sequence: TGTGCCAGCAGTTTCGTTGGGACAGGGAATGAAAAACTGTTTTTT.

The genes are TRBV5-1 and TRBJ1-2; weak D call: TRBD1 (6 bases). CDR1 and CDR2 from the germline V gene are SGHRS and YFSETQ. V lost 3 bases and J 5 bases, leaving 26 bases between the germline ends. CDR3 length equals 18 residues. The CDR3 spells CASSWGLQGLPKDYGYTF. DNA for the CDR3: TGCGCCAGCAGCTGGGGGCTACAGGGCCTCCCCAAAGATTATGGCTACACCTTC.

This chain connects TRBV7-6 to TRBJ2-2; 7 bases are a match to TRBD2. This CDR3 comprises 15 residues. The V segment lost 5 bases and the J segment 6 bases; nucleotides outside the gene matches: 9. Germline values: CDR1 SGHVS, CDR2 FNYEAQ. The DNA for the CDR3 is TGTGCCAGCAGCGCACTCGCGGGAGAGGCCGGGGAGCTGTTTTTT. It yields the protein CASSALAGEAGELFF.

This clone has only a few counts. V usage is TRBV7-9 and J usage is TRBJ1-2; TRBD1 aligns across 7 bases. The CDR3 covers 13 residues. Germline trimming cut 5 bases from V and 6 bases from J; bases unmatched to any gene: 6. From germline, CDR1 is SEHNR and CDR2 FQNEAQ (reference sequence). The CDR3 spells CASSPRQGDGYTF. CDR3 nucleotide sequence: TGTGCCAGCAGCCCCCGACAGGGTGATGGCTACACCTTC.

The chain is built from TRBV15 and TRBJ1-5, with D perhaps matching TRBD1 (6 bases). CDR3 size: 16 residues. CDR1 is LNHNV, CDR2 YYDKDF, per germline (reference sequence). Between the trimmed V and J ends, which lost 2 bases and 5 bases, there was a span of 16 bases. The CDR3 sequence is CATSRLRDMRDQPQHF. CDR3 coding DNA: TGTGCCACCAGCAGACTCCGGGACATGAGGGATCAGCCCCAGCATTTT.

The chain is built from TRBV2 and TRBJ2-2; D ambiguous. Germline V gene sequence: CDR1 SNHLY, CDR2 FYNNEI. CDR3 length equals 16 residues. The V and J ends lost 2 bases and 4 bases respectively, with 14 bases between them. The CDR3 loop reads CASSEPNRYGTGELFF. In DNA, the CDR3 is TGTGCCAGCAGTGAACCCAACCGCTACGGCACCGGGGAGCTGTTTTTT. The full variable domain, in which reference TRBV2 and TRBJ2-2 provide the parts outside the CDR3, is EPEVTQTPSHQVTQMGQEVILRCVPISNHLYFYWYRQILGQKVEFLVSFYNNEISEKSEIFDDQFSVERPDGSNFTLKIRSTKLEDSAMYFCASSEPNRYGTGELFFGEGSRLTVL.

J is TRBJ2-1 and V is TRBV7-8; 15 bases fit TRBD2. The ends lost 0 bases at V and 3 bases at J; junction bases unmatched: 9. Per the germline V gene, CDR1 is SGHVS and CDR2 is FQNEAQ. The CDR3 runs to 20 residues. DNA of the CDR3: TGTGCCAGCAGCTTAGCCCGGACTAGCGGGAGGGCCCGAAGCTACAATGAGCAGTTCTTC. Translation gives CASSLARTSGRARSYNEQFF.

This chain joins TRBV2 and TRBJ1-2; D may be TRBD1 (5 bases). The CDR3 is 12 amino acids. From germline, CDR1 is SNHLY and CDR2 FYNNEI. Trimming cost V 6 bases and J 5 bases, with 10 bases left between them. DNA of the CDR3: TGTGCCAGCAGGGACACCCAATATGGCTACACCTTC. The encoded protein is CASRDTQYGYTF.

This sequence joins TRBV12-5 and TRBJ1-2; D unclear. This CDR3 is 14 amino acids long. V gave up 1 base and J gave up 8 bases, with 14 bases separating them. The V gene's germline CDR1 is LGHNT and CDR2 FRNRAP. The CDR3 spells CASGLDAGIFGYTF. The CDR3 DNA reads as TGTGCTAGTGGTTTGGATGCGGGGATCTTCGGCTACACCTTC.